These 26 T cell receptor beta chains share one sample of origin, sequenced in a study of T-cell memory formation after mild COVID-19 (TCRdb year 2021). The library was produced with 5' RACE. The sequencing machine was an Illumina NovaSeq 6000. The public reads were reanalyzed by TCRdb: fastp trimming at Q25, MiXCR alignment, in-frame beta chains only. Rows with a matching CDR3 protein are joined into one entry that keeps the most common DNA and genes. This sample has 450,000 or so distinct CDR3 sequences in its table, and nearly 25% of those were observed once. The ten largest clones represent 9.5% to 15% of the sample. Specimen: PBMCs or a T cell subset sorted from them (not recorded which). The receptor source for this set is an adult woman who had mild COVID-19 (a few samples of this study predate the infection). The sample titles of this study are shuffled in the database, so cell type and time point are left out; the donor was told from shared clones.

The chain combines TRBV12-3 or TRBV12-4 with TRBJ1-2; D is uncertain. V was clipped by 5 bases and J by 8 bases, with 9 bases between them. The length of the CDR3 is 11 residues. The DNA of the CDR3 is TGTGCCAGCAGTACGGTCCGGGGCTACACCTTC. Amino acids: CASSTVRGYTF.

The V and J genes are TRBV5-1 and TRBJ2-1, with a tentative D call TRBD2 (6 bases). Per the germline V gene, CDR1 is SGHRS and CDR2 is YFSETQ. There are 15 residues in the CDR3. The germline V and J ends were trimmed by 4 bases and 1 base, with 12 bases remaining between them. The CDR3 region is CASSISGPSYNEQFF. The CDR3 DNA follows: TGCGCCAGCAGCATTAGCGGTCCTTCCTACAATGAGCAGTTCTTC.

This clonotype was seen a few times. This rearrangement joins TRBV12-3 or TRBV12-4 to TRBJ1-5; 7 bases are shared with TRBD1. The CDR3 totals 15 residues. Unmatched junction bases numbered 4, after V lost 2 bases and J lost 3 bases. CDR3 sequence reads: CASSLSGGDNQPQHF. CDR3 in DNA: TGTGCCAGCAGTTTATCAGGGGGGGACAATCAGCCCCAGCATTTT.

This chain joins TRBV7-8 and TRBJ2-3, with D possibly TRBD2 on 7 matching bases. The CDR3 runs to 16 residues. Germline-derived CDR1 and CDR2 are SGHVS and FQNEAQ. Deletions cut 5 bases from V and 3 bases from J, with 18 bases between. The DNA for the CDR3 is TGTGCCAGCAGCCCAACAGGGCGGGGGTCGACAGATACGCAGTATTTT. Its translation: CASSPTGRGSTDTQYF. Drawing the rest from reference TRBV7-8 and TRBJ2-3, the complete variable domain is GAGVSQSPRYKVAKRGQDVALRCDPISGHVSLFWYQQALGQGPEFLTYFQNEAQLDKSGLPSDRFFAERPEGSVSTLKIQRTQQEDSAVYLCASSPTGRGSTDTQYFGPGTRLTVL.

This clonotype was detected a few times. The chain employs TRBV18 and TRBJ2-5; 8 nucleotides match TRBD1. Germline-derived CDR1 and CDR2 are KGHSH and LQKENI. This CDR3 has 21 residues. The junction had 21 bases not matched to a gene; V was cut back by 1 base and J by 2 bases. CDR3 nucleotide sequence: TGTGCCAGCTCACCACTCCCTCGCTGGACAGGGCGGGGAGGAGGGCAAGAGACCCAGTACTTC. Translation gives CASSPLPRWTGRGGGQETQYF.

This rearrangement joins TRBV29-1 to TRBJ2-5; TRBD1 matches at 7 bases. Germline V gene sequence: CDR1 SQVTM, CDR2 ANQGSEA. The J segment lost 4 bases and the V segment lost 0 bases, leaving 5 bases of the junction unmatched. This CDR3 contains 14 residues. CDR3 residues: CSVEDYRGGETQYF. In DNA form, the CDR3 reads TGCAGCGTTGAAGATTACAGGGGTGGAGAGACCCAGTACTTC. Drawing the rest from reference TRBV29-1 and TRBJ2-5, the complete variable domain is SAVISQKPSRDICQRGTSLTIQCQVDSQVTMMFWYRQQPGQSLTLIATANQGSEATYESGFVIDKFPISRPNLTFSTLTVSNMSPEDSSIYLCSVEDYRGGETQYFGPGTRLLVL.

This clonotype was counted only a few times. The genes are TRBV15 and TRBJ2-5, with 8 positions matching TRBD1. The ends lost 7 bases at V and 4 bases at J; junction bases unmatched: 8. The CDR3 has 14 amino acids. Germline-derived CDR1 and CDR2 are LNHNV and YYDKDF (reference sequence). This chain's CDR3 is CATTPGGGSETQYF. CDR3 sequence (DNA): TGTGCCACCACCCCAGGGGGCGGTTCAGAGACCCAGTACTTC.

J is TRBJ2-7 and V is TRBV6-5; weak D call: TRBD1 (6 bases). The V end was cut by 6 bases, the J end by 3 bases, with 12 bases between. This CDR3 is built from 13 residues. Germline V gene data show CDR1 as MNHEY and CDR2 as SVGAGI. CDR3 sequence: CASRMTGFYEQYF. CDR3 nucleotides: TGTGCCAGCAGGATGACAGGCTTCTACGAGCAGTACTTC.

The chain carries TRBV7-3 and TRBJ2-7, with no clear D. The CDR3 covers 13 residues. Deletions cut 5 bases from V and 0 bases from J, with 8 bases between. Per germline, CDR1 SGHTA and CDR2 FQGTGA. For the CDR3, the DNA is TGTGCCAGCAGCCCCGAGAGCTCCTACGAGCAGTACTTC. Encoded protein: CASSPESSYEQYF.

This clonotype came up a few times. Just one base apart from a much larger clone, this may be a read error. The rearrangement uses TRBV5-5 and TRBJ2-7; D is ambiguous. V was cut by 4 bases and J by 2 bases, with 4 bases left in between. Germline loops: CDR1 SGHKS, CDR2 YYEKEE (reference sequence). The CDR3 is 11 residues long. The CDR3 region has the DNA TGTGCCAGCAGCGTTACCTACGAGCAGTACTTC. It translates to CASSVTYEQYF.

The rearrangement joins TRBV7-2 to TRBJ2-3, with D maybe TRBD2 (6 bases). Trimming took off 5 bases at V and 0 bases at J, with 15 bases between the two ends. The CDR3 is made up of 16 amino acids. Germline V lookup: CDR1 SGHTA, CDR2 FQGNSA. CDR3 residues: CASSPRAGSSTDTQYF. Written as DNA, the CDR3 is TGTGCCAGCAGCCCTAGGGCGGGGAGTAGCACAGATACGCAGTATTTT.

The chain recombines TRBV7-8 with TRBJ1-5, with 10 positions matching TRBD1. The germline V gene encodes CDR1 SGHVS and CDR2 FQNEAQ. The length of the CDR3 is 18 residues. The trim removed 1 base at V and 1 base at J, leaving 7 bases unmatched. The CDR3 coding sequence is TGTGCCAGCAGCTTAGTGGGACAGGGGACAGCAAGCAATCAGCCCCAGCATTTT. Translation: CASSLVGQGTASNQPQHF.

There are a few counts of this clonotype. V gene TRBV4-3 combines with J gene TRBJ1-4; D remains unclear. CDR1 is LGHNA and CDR2 is YSLEER in the germline V gene. Trimming left V 0 bases short and J 8 bases short, with 10 bases between. The CDR3 totals 14 residues. CDR3 region: CASSQELVVEKLFF. In DNA, the CDR3 is TGCGCCAGCAGCCAAGAGTTAGTCGTGGAAAAACTGTTTTTT.

This clonotype was observed a few times. The chain carries TRBV7-9 and TRBJ2-1; perhaps TRBD1 as D (7 bases). CDR3 length: 12 residues. V was pared by 4 bases and J by 16 bases, with 17 bases between. Per the germline V gene, CDR1 is SEHNR and CDR2 is FQNEAQ (reference sequence). CDR3 in DNA: TGTGCCAGCAGCTCCCAGGGGGGTCGGCGATTCTTC. Protein product: CASSSQGGRRFF.

The chain has TRBV7-2 and TRBJ1-1; tentatively, D is TRBD1 (6 bases). The CDR3 loop spans 15 amino acids. Trimming removed 5 bases from V and 1 base from J, with 14 bases in between. The germline CDR1 and CDR2 sequences are SGHTA and FQGNSA. The CDR3, as DNA: TGTGCCAGCAGCCCGAACAGGGCTTCGAACACTGAAGCTTTCTTT. It is translated as CASSPNRASNTEAFF.

The chain couples TRBV7-6 to TRBJ1-1; the D gene is possibly TRBD1 (6 bases). V lost 5 bases and J 3 bases, leaving 19 bases between the germline ends. The CDR3 is made up of 16 amino acids. CDR1 is SGHVS, CDR2 FNYEAQ, per germline. CDR3 nucleotide sequence: TGTGCCAGCAGCCCGGACGGGACACTGGAACACACTGAAGCTTTCTTT. Protein sequence: CASSPDGTLEHTEAFF.

This clonotype was seen a few times. This chain links TRBV12-3 or TRBV12-4 with TRBJ1-3, with 8 bases fitting TRBD1. The CDR3 length is 16 residues. Trimming at V came to 3 bases and at J to 0 bases, leaving 4 bases not matched to a gene. CDR3 sequence (DNA): TGTGCCAGCAGTTTCGACAGGGGTGTCTCTGGAAACACCATATATTTT. Amino acid sequence: CASSFDRGVSGNTIYF.

The V and J genes are TRBV4-3 and TRBJ2-1; 9 nucleotides match TRBD2. The CDR3 extends over 15 amino acids. J was trimmed by 7 bases and V by 5 bases; bases with no gene match: 9. Germline V lookup: CDR1 LGHNA, CDR2 YSLEER. CDR3 in DNA: TGCGCCAGCAGCTTCTGGTTTAGCGGGAGTAATGAGCAGTTCTTC. The encoded protein is CASSFWFSGSNEQFF.

The chain employs TRBV29-1 and TRBJ1-1, with unresolved D. Germline V gene sequence: CDR1 SQVTM, CDR2 ANQGSEA. Trimming shortened V by 2 bases and J by 2 bases, and 18 bases separated the two germline ends. The CDR3 covers 16 residues. The CDR3 sequence: CSVEWPYPVGNTEAFF. In DNA, the CDR3 is TGCAGCGTTGAATGGCCCTACCCAGTCGGAAACACTGAAGCTTTCTTT. Full variable domain (missing parts from reference TRBV29-1 and TRBJ1-1): SAVISQKPSRDICQRGTSLTIQCQVDSQVTMMFWYRQQPGQSLTLIATANQGSEATYESGFVIDKFPISRPNLTFSTLTVSNMSPEDSSIYLCSVEWPYPVGNTEAFFGQGTRLTVV.

This chain joins TRBV5-1 and TRBJ2-7, with D uncertain. The length of the CDR3 is 12 residues. Germline loops: CDR1 SGHRS, CDR2 YFSETQ. V was clipped by 7 bases and J by 2 bases, with 10 bases between them. CDR3 amino acids: CASQDGPYEQYF. DNA of the CDR3: TGCGCCAGCCAGGACGGTCCCTACGAGCAGTACTTC.

This chain uses TRBV7-8 with TRBJ1-2; D not resolved. CDR1 is SGHVS, CDR2 FQNEAQ, per germline. Trimming shortened V by 2 bases and J by 8 bases, and 15 bases separated the two germline ends. CDR3 size: 14 residues. The DNA for the CDR3 is TGTGCCAGCAGCTTACTCACCGAAACCCGGGGCTACACCTTC. It encodes CASSLLTETRGYTF.

The V gene is TRBV4-3, the J gene TRBJ2-1, with 7 bases matching TRBD2. This CDR3 has 17 residues. CDR1 is LGHNA, CDR2 YSLEER, per germline. The V gene end was trimmed by 0 bases and the J gene end by 2 bases; junction bases not matched to a gene: 7. The CDR3 protein is CASSQDYGGRAYNEQFF. The CDR3 DNA is TGCGCCAGCAGCCAAGATTACGGGGGGAGGGCCTACAATGAGCAGTTCTTC.

This clonotype was observed at least ten times. The CDR3 DNA reads TGTGCCAGCAGCTTACGACCTTCAGCGGGTACAGATACGCAGTATTTT. Amino acid sequence: CASSLRPSAGTDTQYF. The chain is built from TRBV7-2 and TRBJ2-3; tentative D call: TRBD2 (6 bases). CDR1 SGHTA and CDR2 FQGNSA come from the germline V gene. With 2 bases removed from V and 3 bases from J, the gap between germline ends came to 15 bases. This CDR3 spans 16 amino acids.

V usage is TRBV7-9 and J usage is TRBJ2-3; D call uncertain. V lost 0 bases to trimming and J lost 11 bases, with 9 bases between them. The CDR3 has 12 residues. In germline, CDR1 is SEHNR, CDR2 FQNEAQ (reference sequence). The CDR3 loop reads CASSLALQLQYF. The CDR3 coding sequence is TGTGCCAGCAGCTTAGCATTACAGCTGCAGTATTTT.

This chain joins TRBV20-1 and TRBJ2-1; 9 bases are a match to TRBD2. The CDR3 extends over 14 amino acids. The ends lost 1 base at V and 9 bases at J; junction bases unmatched: 7. Germline loops: CDR1 DFQATT, CDR2 SNEGSKA (reference sequence). DNA of the CDR3: TGCAGTGCTAGAGCGGGGACTAGCAGTGGTGAGCAGTTCTTC. This codes for CSARAGTSSGEQFF.

This clonotype has only a few counts. The CDR3 nucleotides are TGTGCCAGCAGCGCTTTCGGAGAGACCCAGTACTTC. Protein product: CASSAFGETQYF. This chain joins TRBV9 and TRBJ2-5, with unresolved D. Germline V lookup: CDR1 SGDLS, CDR2 YYNGEE. Trimming took off 3 bases at V and 4 bases at J, with 7 bases between the two ends. The CDR3 consists of 12 residues.